Each of the 8 T cell receptor beta chains below was sequenced from the same sample in a study of cytomegalovirus exposure and HLA in healthy donors. 60 Vbeta and 13 Jbeta primers were used in PCR. Libraries were prepared by immunoSEQ multiplex PCR; TCRdb keeps only in-frame clonotypes and omits some of them. This sample yields about 230,000 clones, of which about 80% are seen a single time; around 2.8% belongs to the top ten. Input material: PBMCs. The receptors stem from a woman between 55 and 75 years old in good health and CMV-seropositive.

The rearrangement joins TRBV4-1 to TRBJ2-1; TRBD2 might be the D (6 bases). CDR3 length equals 16 residues. CDR1 is MGHRA, CDR2 YSYEKL, per germline. V was trimmed by 0 bases and J by 2 bases, leaving 11 bases between them. In DNA form, the CDR3 reads TGCGCCAGCAGCCAAGATGTAATAGCGGCCTACAATGAGCAGTTCTTC. Translation gives CASSQDVIAAYNEQFF.

This clone appeared once. This chain uses TRBV18 with TRBJ2-1; 7 bases are shared with TRBD1. The germline gives CDR1 KGHSH, CDR2 LQKENI. This CDR3 has 16 residues. Trimming at V came to 6 bases and at J to 1 base, leaving 9 bases not matched to a gene. This CDR3 reads CASSQNTGVSYNEQFF. In DNA, the CDR3 is TGTGCCAGCTCCCAGAATACAGGGGTTTCCTACAATGAGCAGTTCTTC.

This clone was seen more than once but under ten times. This rearrangement joins TRBV18 to TRBJ2-7, with 13 bases fitting TRBD2. CDR1 and CDR2 (germline): KGHSH, LQKENI. The V and J ends lost 0 bases and 0 bases, in that order; junction bases with no gene match: 11. CDR3 length: 20 amino acids. This CDR3 reads CASSPPLGTSGAFSSYEQYF. The CDR3 coding sequence is TGTGCCAGCTCACCACCGCTCGGGACTAGCGGGGCCTTCAGCTCCTACGAGCAGTACTTC.

This rearrangement joins TRBV19 to TRBJ1-6; the D is unclear. The CDR3 covers 16 residues. Trimming took off 0 bases at V and 9 bases at J, with 15 bases between the two ends. Germline loops: CDR1 LNHDA, CDR2 SQIVND (reference sequence). The CDR3 DNA reads as TGTGCCAGTAGTATAGAGACCGGGAGCCCGGGTTCACCCCTCCACTTT. Its translation: CASSIETGSPGSPLHF. Full variable domain (rest looked up from reference TRBV19 and TRBJ1-6): DGGITQSPKYLFRKEGQNVTLSCEQNLNHDAMYWYRQDPGQGLRLIYYSQIVNDFQKGDIAEGYSVSREKKESFPLTVTSAQKNPTAFYLCASSIETGSPGSPLHFGNGTRLTVT.

V gene TRBV5-6 combines with J gene TRBJ1-1; D possibly corresponds to TRBD1 (6 bases). The V end was cut by 5 bases, the J end by 3 bases, with 17 bases between. Germline assignment: CDR1 SGHDT and CDR2 YYEEEE. The CDR3 loop spans 15 amino acids. CDR3 nucleotide sequence: TGTGCCAGCAGTTATACAGGGTTCGGGCACACTGAAGCTTTCTTT. This encodes CASSYTGFGHTEAFF.

The chain carries TRBV27 and TRBJ1-1; the D is unclear. The germline V gene has CDR1 MNHEY and CDR2 SMNVEV (reference sequence). The germline V and J ends were trimmed by 3 bases and 0 bases, with 8 bases remaining between them. This CDR3 spans 14 amino acids. Written as DNA, the CDR3 is TGTGCCAGCAGTTTTCGACGGGTGAACACTGAAGCTTTCTTT. Its translation is CASSFRRVNTEAFF.

J is TRBJ2-3 and V is TRBV4-2; 11 bases are a match to TRBD1. Germline V gives CDR1 LGHNA, CDR2 YNFKEQ. The CDR3 spans 16 residues. Trimming removed 0 bases from V and 1 base from J; junction bases left unmatched: 0. The CDR3 region has the DNA TGTGCCAGCAGCCAAGAGGGACAGGGGGGCACAGATACGCAGTATTTT. This gives the protein CASSQEGQGGTDTQYF.

The CDR3 nucleotides read TGTGCCAGCAGCTTAGTGAGGCCGGGACAGGGGGATGGCTACACCTTC. Protein: CASSLVRPGQGDGYTF. V and J are TRBV7-2 and TRBJ1-2, with 11 bases identical to TRBD1. The CDR3 has 16 amino acids. V was pared by 1 base and J by 6 bases, with 7 bases of the junction left unmatched. Germline V CDR1 and CDR2: SGHTA, FQGNSA.